This paragraph covers one TCR beta chain sequence. Its antigen is as yet unknown. TCR beta CDR3 amplification used RNA transcripts. RT-PCR in the first round used HTBI primers; a second-round multiplex PCR followed. TCRdb re-analysed the multiplex PCR reads in MiXCR, keeping a single row per CDR3 protein. Of about 660,000 distinct CDR3 sequences in the sample, over 40% are singletons; the top ten hold around 3%. These data come from a study of Graves' ophthalmopathy and Graves' hyperthyroidism. Findings and limits, study-wide: Ophthalmopathy progression cases were predicted by the model with about 70% sensitivity and 72.22% specificity. Sensitivity of approximately 90% and specificity of around 80% were achieved when a 13-signature model separated ophthalmopathy from stable hyperthyroidism.

There are 15 residues in the CDR3. V was clipped by 2 bases and J by 3 bases, with 10 bases between them. Germline V gene sequence: CDR1 SGHTA, CDR2 FQGNSA. Excluded were patients with other autoimmune diseases, uncontrolled infections, pregnancy or lactation. The sequence was collected from an adult man with Graves' ophthalmopathy. This sequence joins TRBV7-2 and TRBJ1-4; D is unclear. The specimen was peripheral blood. The CDR3 DNA sequence: TGTGCCAGCAGCTTACGGCCACGTGCTAATGAAAAACTGTTTTTT. This gives the protein CASSLRPRANEKLFF.